Listed below are T cell receptor beta chains from one sample, sequenced in a study of cytomegalovirus exposure and HLA in healthy donors. The method was immunoSEQ multiplex PCR; TCRdb's version includes in-frame clones alone and lacks a portion of them. This sample has 250,000 to 300,000 clones, with 90% found just once. Material for sequencing was PBMCs. All receptors come from a young woman in good health and CMV-seronegative. The CDR3 runs from the conserved cysteine through the conserved F or W. D genes are given only for firm matches. Some rows mark clone size as missing; the rest say once, few, many or name a class of expanded clone.

TRBV10-1,TRBJ2-3,.,.,CASSDALEQGTSPDTQYF,TGCGCCAGCAGTGACGCCTTGGAACAGGGGACTTCTCCAGATACGCAGTATTTT
TRBV4-3,TRBJ1-5,.,.,CASSQDLDPNQPQHF,TGCGCCAGCAGCCAAGACCTAGACCCCAATCAGCCCCAGCATTTT
TRBV7-2,TRBJ2-2,.,.,CASSSYGGELFF,TGTGCCAGCAGTTCGTACGGCGGGGAGCTGTTTTTT
TRBV4-1,TRBJ1-5,.,TRBD1,CASSLRLGQGALFNQPQHF,TGCGCCAGCAGCTTAAGACTGGGACAGGGGGCTCTTTTTAATCAGCCCCAGCATTTT
TRBV19,TRBJ1-1,.,TRBD1,CASLQGAGWDTEAFF,TGTGCCAGTCTTCAGGGGGCAGGTTGGGACACTGAAGCTTTCTTT
TRBV2,TRBJ2-3,.,.,CASNLLGTDTQYF,TGTGCCAGCAACCTACTAGGGACAGATACGCAGTATTTT
TRBV28,TRBJ1-5,.,.,CASSLRGLQNLNQPQHF,TGTGCCAGCAGTTTACGAGGTCTGCAGAACCTAAATCAGCCCCAGCATTTT
TRBV6-6,TRBJ2-3,.,.,CASSPTRLGTDTQYF,TGTGCCAGCAGCCCCACTAGGCTAGGCACAGATACGCAGTATTTT
TRBV7-6,TRBJ2-7,.,TRBD1,CASSLALTIWTGKDEQYF,TGTGCCAGCAGCTTAGCACTAACGATCTGGACAGGGAAGGACGAGCAGTACTTC
TRBV11-2,TRBJ1-4,.,.,CASSLGEANEKLFF,TGTGCCAGCAGCCTCGGAGAGGCTAATGAAAAACTGTTTTTT
TRBV10-3,TRBJ2-7,.,.,CAISDWQDEQYF,TGTGCCATCAGTGATTGGCAGGACGAGCAGTACTTC
TRBV7-8,TRBJ2-2,.,.,CASSSGTWNTGELFF,TGTGCCAGCAGCTCCGGGACTTGGAACACCGGGGAGCTGTTTTTT
TRBV29-1,TRBJ2-2,.,TRBD2,CSARRGGTGELFF,TGCAGCGCTAGGCGGGGAGGGACCGGGGAGCTGTTTTTT
TRBV6-5,TRBJ2-7,.,.,CASSYTDGYEQYF,TGTGCCAGCAGTTACACTGATGGCTACGAGCAGTACTTC
TRBV19,TRBJ2-1,.,TRBD2,CASSMGGDNEQFF,TGTGCCAGTAGTATGGGGGGGGACAATGAGCAGTTCTTC
TRBV19,TRBJ1-4,.,.,CASSIHYNTGPREKLFF,TGTGCCAGTAGTATCCATTATAATACAGGGCCTAGGGAAAAACTGTTTTTT
TRBV25-1,TRBJ1-1,.,TRBD1,CASARDSYTEAFF,TGTGCCAGCGCCCGGGACAGCTACACTGAAGCTTTCTTT
TRBV7-2,TRBJ1-2,.,TRBD1,CASSPAGTGSFGYTF,TGTGCCAGCAGCCCGGCCGGGACAGGGTCTTTTGGCTACACCTTC
TRBV28,TRBJ1-6,.,TRBD1,CASSSTGGLRSPLHF,TGTGCCAGCAGCTCTACAGGGGGCTTACGTTCACCCCTCCACTTT
TRBV5-4,TRBJ2-7,.,.,CASSGGTRSYEQYF,TGTGCCAGCAGCGGGGGGACTCGCTCCTACGAGCAGTACTTC
TRBV7-9,TRBJ2-5,.,TRBD1,CASSFLGQGQETQYF,TGTGCCAGCAGCTTCCTGGGACAGGGCCAAGAGACCCAGTACTTC
TRBV2,TRBJ2-3,.,.,CASSEITESTDTQYF,TGTGCCAGCAGTGAAATAACAGAAAGCACAGATACGCAGTATTTT
TRBV28,TRBJ2-2,.,.,CASVSHGGESGELFF,TGTGCCAGCGTATCCCACGGGGGAGAGTCCGGGGAGCTGTTTTTT
TRBV28,TRBJ2-5,.,.,CASSQPASLKETQYF,TGTGCCAGCAGCCAGCCGGCTAGCTTGAAGGAGACCCAGTACTTC
TRBV27,TRBJ2-3,.,TRBD2,CATVGLAGGHTDTQYF,TGTGCCACCGTGGGACTAGCGGGGGGTCACACAGATACGCAGTATTTT
TRBV27,TRBJ2-1,.,.,CASSSRETIILDEQFF,TGTGCCAGCAGTTCCAGGGAAACGATTATTTTGGATGAGCAGTTCTTC
TRBV4-2,TRBJ1-2,once,TRBD1,CASSQEVRRGPNYGYTF,TGTGCCAGCAGCCAAGAGGTCCGCAGGGGGCCTAACTATGGCTACACCTTC
TRBV4-1,TRBJ1-2,.,.,CASSQVGRRRTF,TGCGCCAGCAGCCAAGTGGGCAGGCGCCGCACCTTC
TRBV7-9,TRBJ1-2,.,TRBD1,CASSGTGGYGYTF,TGTGCCAGCAGCGGGACAGGGGGATATGGCTACACCTTC
TRBV5-4,TRBJ2-5,.,TRBD2,CASSSPTSGGKETQYF,TGTGCCAGCAGCAGCCCGACTAGCGGGGGGAAAGAGACCCAGTACTTC
TRBV28,TRBJ1-1,.,.,CASSFSRGNTEAFF,TGTGCCAGCAGCTTCTCCCGCGGGAACACTGAAGCTTTCTTT
TRBV2,TRBJ2-1,.,.,CATQGFPDEQFF,TGTGCCACTCAGGGGTTTCCGGATGAGCAGTTCTTC
TRBV14,TRBJ1-2,.,TRBD1,CASSQPGTGYGYTF,TGTGCCAGCAGCCAACCTGGGACAGGGTATGGCTACACCTTC
TRBV5-1,TRBJ1-2,.,TRBD1,CASSQDVAGGSYGYTF,TGCGCCAGCAGCCAGGATGTGGCAGGGGGCTCCTATGGCTACACCTTC
TRBV28,TRBJ2-3,.,TRBD2,CASSIAGGPADTQYF,TGTGCCAGCAGTATAGCGGGGGGGCCAGCAGATACGCAGTATTTT
TRBV6-6,TRBJ1-2,.,.,CASSRGGEGYGYTF,TGTGCCAGCAGTCGAGGGGGAGAGGGCTATGGCTACACCTTC
TRBV4-3,TRBJ1-3,.,.,CASSQGQGIGNTIYF,TGCGCCAGCAGCCAAGGGCAGGGTATTGGAAACACCATATATTTT
TRBV4-3,TRBJ2-1,few,TRBD2,CASSQTFRDRPTSGLYNEQFF,TGCGCCAGCAGCCAAACATTCCGGGACAGGCCGACTAGCGGGCTCTACAATGAGCAGTTCTTC
TRBV11-1,TRBJ2-1,.,TRBD1,CASSFPSGAGGSYNEQFF,TGTGCCAGCTCCTTTCCATCCGGAGCAGGGGGCTCCTACAATGAGCAGTTCTTC
TRBV7-9,TRBJ1-4,.,TRBD1,CASSLAHTGGDEKLFF,TGTGCCAGCAGCTTAGCGCATACAGGGGGCGATGAAAAACTGTTTTTT
TRBV10-2,TRBJ1-6,.,.,CASSDSGRYSPLHF,TGCGCCAGCAGTGATTCTGGGCGTTATTCACCCCTCCACTTT
TRBV7-3,TRBJ2-3,.,.,CASSQMAGPGTDTQYF,TGTGCCAGCAGCCAAATGGCAGGCCCTGGCACAGATACGCAGTATTTT
TRBV18,TRBJ1-6,.,TRBD1,CASSRQGEDSPLHF,TGTGCCAGCTCGAGACAGGGTGAGGATTCACCCCTCCACTTT
TRBV5-1,TRBJ2-2,.,TRBD1,CASSFFTGGNTGELFF,TGCGCCAGCAGCTTCTTTACAGGGGGGAACACCGGGGAGCTGTTTTTT
TRBV7-7,TRBJ2-5,once,TRBD2,CASSLRASGGQETQYF,TGTGCTAGCAGCTTAAGGGCTAGCGGGGGCCAAGAGACCCAGTACTTC
TRBV6-6,TRBJ2-3,.,TRBD2,CASSWDSGGPQYF,TGTGCCAGCAGTTGGGATAGCGGGGGTCCGCAGTATTTT